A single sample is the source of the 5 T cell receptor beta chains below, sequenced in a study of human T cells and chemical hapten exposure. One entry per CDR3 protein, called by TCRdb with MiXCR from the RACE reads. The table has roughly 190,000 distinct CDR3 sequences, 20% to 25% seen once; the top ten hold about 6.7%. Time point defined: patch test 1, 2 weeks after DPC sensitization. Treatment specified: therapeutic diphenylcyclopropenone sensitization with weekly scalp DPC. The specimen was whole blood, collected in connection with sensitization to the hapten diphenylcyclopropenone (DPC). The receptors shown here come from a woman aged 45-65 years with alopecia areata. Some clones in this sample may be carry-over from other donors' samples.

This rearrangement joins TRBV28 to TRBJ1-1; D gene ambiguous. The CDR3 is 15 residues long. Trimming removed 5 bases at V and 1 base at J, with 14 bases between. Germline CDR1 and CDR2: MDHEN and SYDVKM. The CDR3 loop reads CASSEGGRENTEAFF. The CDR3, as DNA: TGTGCCAGCAGTGAGGGAGGCCGCGAGAACACTGAAGCTTTCTTT. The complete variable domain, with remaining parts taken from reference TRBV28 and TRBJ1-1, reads DVKVTQSSRYLVKRTGEKVFLECVQDMDHENMFWYRQDPGLGLRLIYFSYDVKMKEKGDIPEGYSVSREKKERFSLILESASTNQTSMYLCASSEGGRENTEAFFGQGTRLTVV.

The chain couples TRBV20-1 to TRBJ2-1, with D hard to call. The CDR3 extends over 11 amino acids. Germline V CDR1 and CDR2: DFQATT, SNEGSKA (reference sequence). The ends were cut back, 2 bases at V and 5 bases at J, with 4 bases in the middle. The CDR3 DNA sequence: TGCAGTGCTAGACGAAACAATGAGCAGTTCTTC. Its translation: CSARRNNEQFF.

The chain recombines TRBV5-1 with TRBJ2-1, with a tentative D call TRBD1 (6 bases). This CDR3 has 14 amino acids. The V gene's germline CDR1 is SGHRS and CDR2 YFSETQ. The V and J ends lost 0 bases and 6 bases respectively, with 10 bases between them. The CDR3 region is CASSLGQVRNEQFF. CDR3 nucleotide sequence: TGCGCCAGCAGCTTGGGACAGGTTCGCAATGAGCAGTTCTTC.

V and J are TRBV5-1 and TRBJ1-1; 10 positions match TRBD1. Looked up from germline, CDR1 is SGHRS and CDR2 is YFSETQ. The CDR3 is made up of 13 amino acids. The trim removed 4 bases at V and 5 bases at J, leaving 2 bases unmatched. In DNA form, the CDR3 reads TGCGCCAGCAGCATGGGACAGGGGACTGAAGCTTTCTTT. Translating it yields CASSMGQGTEAFF. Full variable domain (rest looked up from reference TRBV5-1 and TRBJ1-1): KAGVTQTPRYLIKTRGQQVTLSCSPISGHRSVSWYQQTPGQGLQFLFEYFSETQRNKGNFPGRFSGRQFSNSRSEMNVSTLELGDSALYLCASSMGQGTEAFFGQGTRLTVV.

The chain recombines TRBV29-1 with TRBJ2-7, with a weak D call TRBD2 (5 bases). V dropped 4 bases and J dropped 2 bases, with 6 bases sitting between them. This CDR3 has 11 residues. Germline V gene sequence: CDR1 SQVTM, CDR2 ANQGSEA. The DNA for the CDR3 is TGCAGCGTTGTCGGGGCCTACGAGCAGTACTTC. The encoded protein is CSVVGAYEQYF.